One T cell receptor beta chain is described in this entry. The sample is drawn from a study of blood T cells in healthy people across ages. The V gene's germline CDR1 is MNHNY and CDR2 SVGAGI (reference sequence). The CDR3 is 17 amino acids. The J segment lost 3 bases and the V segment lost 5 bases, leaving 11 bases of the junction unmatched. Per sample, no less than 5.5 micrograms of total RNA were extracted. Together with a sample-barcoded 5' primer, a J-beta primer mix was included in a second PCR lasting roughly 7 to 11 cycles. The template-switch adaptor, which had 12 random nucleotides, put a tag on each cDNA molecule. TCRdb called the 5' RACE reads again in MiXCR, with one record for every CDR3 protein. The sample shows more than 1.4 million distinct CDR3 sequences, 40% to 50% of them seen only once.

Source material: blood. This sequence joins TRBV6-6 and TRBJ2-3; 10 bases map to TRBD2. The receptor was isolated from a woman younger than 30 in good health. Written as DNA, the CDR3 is TGTGCCAGCAGTCAGCGGGGGGGCCAGTGGGCGACAGATACGCAGTATTTT. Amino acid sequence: CASSQRGGQWATDTQYF.